This passage covers 31 T cell receptor beta chains from one sample sequenced in a study of regulatory T cells in long-lasting Graves disease. CDR3-region Arm-PCR and iRepertoire HTBI primers produced the TCR beta libraries. Each CDR3 protein is one row after TCRdb ran MiXCR on the multiplex PCR reads. The sample comprises 500,000 to 700,000 distinct CDR3 sequences, 25% to 35% of which are singletons, and around 40% rests with the top ten. Time point in this sample: persistent/refractory GD, antithyroid drugs over 5 years with positive TRAb. The TCR library used RNA extracted from PBMCs. This material consisted of peripheral blood mononuclear cells (PBMCs), taken when the disease was refractory, from a patient treated with antithyroid drugs. These receptors were obtained from a female donor with Graves disease.

The V and J genes are TRBV3-1 and TRBJ1-3, with D possibly matching TRBD1 (6 bases). Germline assignment: CDR1 LGHDT and CDR2 YNNKEL (reference sequence). The CDR3 runs 15 residues. V was cut by 3 bases and J by 4 bases, with 13 bases left in between. The CDR3 DNA sequence: TGTGCCAGCAGCCAGTTACAGGGCCCCGGAAACACCATATATTTT. Translation: CASSQLQGPGNTIYF.

This clonotype was recorded a few times. V usage is TRBV15 and J usage is TRBJ2-5; 11 nucleotides align to TRBD1. The V gene's germline CDR1 is LNHNV and CDR2 YYDKDF (reference sequence). V trimming: 2 bases; J trimming: 1 base; junction bases outside the gene matches: 3. CDR3 length equals 16 residues. The CDR3 bases are TGTGCCACCAGCAGATCCGGGACAGGGGGCCAAGAGACCCAGTACTTC. It translates to CATSRSGTGGQETQYF.

The CDR3 is CASSMGTGGIWTEAFF. CDR3 DNA: TGCGCCAGCAGCATGGGGACAGGGGGCATCTGGACTGAAGCTTTCTTT. The rearrangement uses TRBV5-1 and TRBJ1-1, with TRBD1 matching over 12 bases. The CDR3 length is 16 residues. Germline CDR1 reads SGHRS; CDR2 reads YFSETQ. V was clipped by 4 bases and J by 5 bases; unmatched bases: 9. The variable domain in full, with the rest retrieved from reference TRBV5-1 and TRBJ1-1, is KAGVTQTPRYLIKTRGQQVTLSCSPISGHRSVSWYQQTPGQGLQFLFEYFSETQRNKGNFPGRFSGRQFSNSRSEMNVSTLELGDSALYLCASSMGTGGIWTEAFFGQGTRLTVV.

The chain has TRBV12-3 or TRBV12-4 and TRBJ2-3, with D maybe TRBD2 (6 bases). V lost 6 bases to trimming and J lost 1 base, with 17 bases between them. CDR3 length: 16 residues. The CDR3 DNA follows: TGTGCCAGCAGCCGTGGGACTTCGTTACGCACAGATACGCAGTATTTT. Translation gives CASSRGTSLRTDTQYF.

V is TRBV2 and J is TRBJ2-7, with 9 positions matching TRBD1. CDR1 and CDR2 from the germline V gene are SNHLY and FYNNEI. CDR3 size: 13 residues. The V gene end was trimmed by 8 bases and the J gene end by 6 bases; junction bases not matched to a gene: 8. DNA for the CDR3: TGTGCCAGCCGGGACAGGGAAAGAGGCGAGCAGTACTTC. This encodes CASRDRERGEQYF.

This clonotype came up a few times. The gene calls are TRBV6-1 and TRBJ2-6; possibly TRBD1 for D (5 bases). Trimming cost V 7 bases and J 2 bases, with 15 bases left between them. Germline CDR1 is MNHNS and CDR2 is SASEGT. This CDR3 contains 16 residues. The CDR3 loop is CASTIFWGAGANVLTF. For the CDR3, the DNA is TGTGCCAGCACAATTTTCTGGGGCGCTGGGGCCAACGTCCTGACTTTC.

The gene calls are TRBV12-3 or TRBV12-4 and TRBJ1-3; D call uncertain. The CDR3 is made up of 11 amino acids. The ends were cut back, 5 bases at V and 6 bases at J, with 5 bases in the middle. CDR3 in amino acids: CASSTLNTIYF. The CDR3 coding sequence is TGTGCCAGCAGTACGTTAAACACCATATATTTT.

This chain uses TRBV20-1 with TRBJ1-1; no clear D. Per the germline V gene, CDR1 is DFQATT and CDR2 is SNEGSKA (reference sequence). The length of the CDR3 is 12 residues. The V end was cut by 3 bases, the J end by 8 bases, with 13 bases between. For the CDR3, the DNA is TGCAGTGCTAGTCCCGGGCGGCACGAAGCTTTCTTT. Translation: CSASPGRHEAFF.

This clonotype was observed a few times. The V call is TRBV3-1, the J call TRBJ1-6; 7 bases fit TRBD1. From germline, CDR1 is LGHDT and CDR2 YNNKEL (reference sequence). The length of the CDR3 is 13 residues. The ends lost 2 bases at V and 9 bases at J; junction bases unmatched: 1. CDR3 nucleotides: TGTGCCAGCAGCCAAACAGGGGTTTCACCCCTCCACTTT. It codes for CASSQTGVSPLHF.

This clonotype has more than one count but fewer than ten. V gene TRBV9 combines with J gene TRBJ1-1; 10 nucleotides align to TRBD1. The V and J ends lost 0 bases and 1 base, in that order; junction bases with no gene match: 6. This CDR3 region has 17 residues. CDR1 is SGDLS, CDR2 YYNGEE, per germline. CDR3: CASSVGDRGGANTEAFF. CDR3 DNA sequence: TGTGCCAGCAGCGTAGGGGACAGGGGAGGCGCGAACACTGAAGCTTTCTTT.

V is TRBV29-1 and J is TRBJ1-5; 10 bases fit TRBD1. There are 17 residues in the CDR3. Germline values: CDR1 SQVTM, CDR2 ANQGSEA. Written as DNA, the CDR3 is TGCAGTTTATACCGGGACAGGGGCCAAAAAGGGAATCAGCCCCAGCATTTT. It encodes CSLYRDRGQKGNQPQHF.

This chain connects TRBV12-3 or TRBV12-4 to TRBJ2-1, with 8 bases aligning to TRBD2. The trim removed 10 bases at V and 0 bases at J, leaving 17 bases unmatched. This CDR3 has 18 residues. In DNA form, the CDR3 reads TGTGCCACCTCCAGGGTTCCCGCCGGGACTAGCTCCTACAATGAGCAGTTCTTC. As protein: CATSRVPAGTSSYNEQFF.

As for this clonotype: An end of the junction does not agree with germline; a read error may underlie this. The chain uses TRBV5-1 and TRBJ1-2; 8 bases map to TRBD1. From germline, CDR1 is SGHRS and CDR2 YFSETQ. The CDR3 has 15 residues. The CDR3 sequence: CASSLARTGPYGYTF. CDR3 DNA sequence: TGTGCCAGCAGCTTAGCTCGGACAGGGCCATATGGCTACACCTTC.

This clonotype has at least ten counts. The chain is built from TRBV12-3 or TRBV12-4 and TRBJ2-4, with 7 nucleotides matching TRBD1. V trimming: 3 bases; J trimming: 1 base; junction bases outside the gene matches: 6. The CDR3 runs 16 residues. The CDR3 sequence: CASSFRQGHAKNIQYF. CDR3 bases: TGTGCCAGCAGTTTCCGACAGGGTCATGCCAAAAACATTCAGTACTTC.

This clonotype appeared once. V usage is TRBV10-3 and J usage is TRBJ2-7; D might be TRBD2 (5 bases). Germline V gives CDR1 ENHRY, CDR2 SYGVKD. V lost 3 bases and J 6 bases, leaving 15 bases between the germline ends. The length of the CDR3 is 14 residues. The CDR3 DNA sequence: TGTGCCATCAGTGAACGAGGGAACGGTGGCGAGCAGTACTTC. Residues: CAISERGNGGEQYF.

V is TRBV2 and J is TRBJ2-6; D gene uncertain. Germline V gene lookup returns CDR1 SNHLY and CDR2 FYNNEI. This CDR3 has 18 amino acids. Trimming left V 1 base short and J 0 bases short, with 13 bases between. The CDR3, as DNA: TGTGCCAGCAGTGAAGAGTCCCCCGATTACTCTGGGGCCAACGTCCTGACTTTC. Translating gives CASSEESPDYSGANVLTF.

The V gene is TRBV30, the J gene TRBJ1-1; tentatively, D is TRBD1 (5 bases). CDR3 length equals 13 residues. Trimming shortened V by 3 bases and J by 10 bases, and 18 bases separated the two germline ends. Germline loops: CDR1 GTSNPN, CDR2 SVGIG (reference sequence). CDR3 in amino acids: CAWSDSYGGGAFF. DNA for the CDR3: TGTGCCTGGAGCGATAGCTACGGGGGGGGAGCTTTCTTT.

This clonotype was seen more than once but under ten times. The chain couples TRBV5-1 to TRBJ1-1; D uncertain. V gave up 0 bases and J gave up 1 base, with 10 bases separating them. Germline CDR1 is SGHRS and CDR2 is YFSETQ. The CDR3 loop spans 15 amino acids. The CDR3 sequence: CASSLVASWNTEAFF. The CDR3 bases are TGCGCCAGCAGCTTGGTGGCCAGTTGGAACACTGAAGCTTTCTTT. Supplemented by reference TRBV5-1 and TRBJ1-1, the full variable domain reads KAGVTQTPRYLIKTRGQQVTLSCSPISGHRSVSWYQQTPGQGLQFLFEYFSETQRNKGNFPGRFSGRQFSNSRSEMNVSTLELGDSALYLCASSLVASWNTEAFFGQGTRLTVV.

Concerning this clonotype: This could be a read error, since a much larger clone is one nucleotide away. Since the CDR3 does not end with the conserved phenylalanine or tryptophan, this likely comes from a read error. V and J are TRBV12-3 or TRBV12-4 and TRBJ1-5; D remains ambiguous. There are 14 residues in the CDR3. Trimming took 6 bases from V and 7 from J, leaving 16 bases between them. CDR3 amino acids: CASSPRREGQPQHS. The CDR3 DNA follows: TGTGCCAGCAGCCCCCGACGGGAGGGACAGCCCCAGCATTCT.

This chain connects TRBV12-3 or TRBV12-4 to TRBJ1-5, with no clear D. CDR3 length: 15 amino acids. V was clipped by 6 bases and J by 1 base, with 13 bases between them. As DNA, the CDR3 is TGTGCCAGCAGCCACACCGGACCGAGCAATCAGCCCCAGCATTTT. Amino acids: CASSHTGPSNQPQHF.

The rearrangement links TRBV7-3 to TRBJ2-7; D remains ambiguous. The CDR3 sequence is 16 residues long. V shed 5 bases and J shed 0 bases, with 17 bases lying between them. Germline-derived CDR1 and CDR2 are SGHTA and FQGTGA. The CDR3 loop reads CASSLLQALSSYEQYF. The CDR3 bases are TGTGCCAGCAGCCTCCTACAAGCCCTAAGCTCCTACGAGCAGTACTTC.

The genes are TRBV2 and TRBJ2-2, with 10 positions matching TRBD2. V lost 6 bases, J lost 5 bases, and 9 bases stayed unmatched. The CDR3 sequence is 16 residues long. Germline-derived CDR1 and CDR2 are SNHLY and FYNNEI. The CDR3: CASSGLAGVRTGELFF. DNA for the CDR3: TGTGCCAGCAGCGGTCTAGCGGGAGTAAGGACCGGGGAGCTGTTTTTT.

This clonotype was seen only a few times. The chain has TRBV20-1 and TRBJ1-6; 8 bases fit TRBD1. J was trimmed by 7 bases and V by 3 bases; bases with no gene match: 5. The CDR3 consists of 14 residues. Per germline, CDR1 DFQATT and CDR2 SNEGSKA (reference sequence). DNA for the CDR3: TGCAGTGCTAGGGAGGACAGGGAAAATTCACCCCTCCACTTT. Its translation: CSAREDRENSPLHF.

Regarding this clonotype: The CDR3 does not close with the conserved phenylalanine or tryptophan, likely indicating a read error. The rearrangement joins TRBV11-2 to TRBJ2-7; D perhaps matches TRBD1 (6 bases). This CDR3 is built from 14 residues. V lost 5 bases and J lost 0, with 11 bases in between. Germline V CDR1 and CDR2: SGHAT, FQNNGV. The CDR3 is CASSAGTSSYEQYL. CDR3 DNA sequence: TGTGCCAGCAGCGCCGGGACAAGCTCCTACGAGCAGTACCTC.

The V gene is TRBV6-1, the J gene TRBJ2-7, with TRBD2 as a possible D gene (5 bases). Germline loops: CDR1 MNHNS, CDR2 SASEGT. V lost 7 bases, J lost 2 bases, and 18 bases lay in between. This CDR3 has 15 residues. CDR3 sequence: CASKIIGLSAYEQYF. In nucleotides, the CDR3 is TGTGCCAGCAAAATCATAGGACTCTCTGCCTACGAGCAGTACTTC.

The chain employs TRBV20-1 and TRBJ2-7, with TRBD2 identical over 12 bases. Per the germline V gene, CDR1 is DFQATT and CDR2 is SNEGSKA (reference sequence). With 6 bases clipped from V and 5 bases from J, the junction kept 5 bases outside the gene matches. The CDR3 loop spans 13 amino acids. DNA of the CDR3: TGCAGTGCACTGGGACTAGCGGGTAACGAGCAGTACTTC. It encodes CSALGLAGNEQYF.

This clonotype was counted between two and nine times. The V and J genes are TRBV9 and TRBJ2-5, with 14 bases lining up with TRBD2. The CDR3 consists of 15 residues. The junction had 3 bases not matched to a gene; V was cut back by 4 bases and J by 4 bases. Germline CDR1 reads SGDLS; CDR2 reads YYNGEE. The CDR3 coding sequence is TGTGCCAGCAGCACGGGACTAGCGGGAGTAGAGACCCAGTACTTC. Translation gives CASSTGLAGVETQYF. The whole variable domain, remainder taken from reference TRBV9 and TRBJ2-5, is DSGVTQTPKHLITATGQRVTLRCSPRSGDLSVYWYQQSLDQGLQFLIQYYNGEERAKGNILERFSAQQFPDLHSELNLSSLELGDSALYFCASSTGLAGVETQYFGPGTRLLVL.

This clonotype was seen ten or more times. V is TRBV12-5 and J is TRBJ1-4; 8 bases are shared with TRBD1. The CDR3 extends over 17 amino acids. The germline V gene has CDR1 LGHNT and CDR2 FRNRAP. The ends lost 0 bases at V and 8 bases at J; junction bases unmatched: 11. The CDR3 DNA reads TGTGCTAGTGGTTTGGTACAAACAGGGGGACAGTGGGAAAAACTGTTTTTT. It specifies CASGLVQTGGQWEKLFF.

This clonotype was counted at least ten times. This rearrangement joins TRBV28 to TRBJ2-7; TRBD2 matches 13 bases. Germline values: CDR1 MDHEN, CDR2 SYDVKM. The CDR3 length is 17 residues. V gave up 6 bases and J gave up 3 bases; unmatched junction bases: 11. CDR3 DNA sequence: TGTGCCAGCAGAAATGGACTAGCGGGAGACGTTGGCTACGAGCAGTACTTC. This translates into CASRNGLAGDVGYEQYF.

There are many counts of this clonotype. The genes are TRBV29-1 and TRBJ2-7; D may be TRBD2 (6 bases). Between the trimmed V and J ends, which lost 5 bases and 6 bases, there was a span of 11 bases. Germline-derived CDR1 and CDR2 are SQVTM and ANQGSEA. The CDR3 consists of 11 residues. The CDR3 protein is CSVLRRGEQYF. CDR3 sequence (DNA): TGCAGCGTTCTCAGGAGGGGCGAGCAGTACTTC.

This chain joins TRBV28 and TRBJ2-2, with D maybe TRBD1 (6 bases). Trimming stripped 6 bases from V and 5 bases from J, with 10 bases between. Germline values: CDR1 MDHEN, CDR2 SYDVKM. CDR3 size: 13 residues. The CDR3 DNA is TGTGCCAGCAGCCAAGGGGGAACCGGGGAGCTGTTTTTT. It yields the protein CASSQGGTGELFF.